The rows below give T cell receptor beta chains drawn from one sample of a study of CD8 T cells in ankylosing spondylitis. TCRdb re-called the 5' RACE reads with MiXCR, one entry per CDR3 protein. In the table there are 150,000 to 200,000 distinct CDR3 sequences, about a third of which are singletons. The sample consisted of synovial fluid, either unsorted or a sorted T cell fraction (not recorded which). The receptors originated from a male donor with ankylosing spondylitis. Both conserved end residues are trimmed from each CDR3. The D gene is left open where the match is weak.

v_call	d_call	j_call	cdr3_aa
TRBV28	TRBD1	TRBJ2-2	ASSFWDRGGTGELF
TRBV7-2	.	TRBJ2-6	ASSSNRAGANVLT
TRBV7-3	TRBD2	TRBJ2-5	ASSSGLAGGETQY
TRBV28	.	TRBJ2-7	ASSSPTWTAHEQY
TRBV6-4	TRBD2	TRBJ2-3	ASSDNAGGGDTQY
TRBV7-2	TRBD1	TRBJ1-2	ASSLRDRASGYT
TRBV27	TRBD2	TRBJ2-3	ASSPTAGGRPRDTQY
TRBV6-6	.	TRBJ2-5	ASRTGQETQY
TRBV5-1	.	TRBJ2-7	ASSPGTPQLGQY
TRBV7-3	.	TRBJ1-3	ASSLTPGASTIY
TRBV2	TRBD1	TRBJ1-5	ASKGQGTSNQPQH
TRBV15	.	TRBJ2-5	ATSRDTGETQY
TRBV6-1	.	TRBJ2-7	ASSEGRVRIPAYEQY
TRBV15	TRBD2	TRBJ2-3	ATSRDSGRDTQY
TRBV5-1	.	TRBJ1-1	ASSGNTDTEAF
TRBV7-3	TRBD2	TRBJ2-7	ASSRTSGYEQY
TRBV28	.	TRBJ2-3	ASSLSPPTDTQY
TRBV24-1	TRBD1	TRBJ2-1	ATSVGGQGEKNEQF
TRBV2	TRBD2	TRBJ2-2	ASSDSGGFTGELF
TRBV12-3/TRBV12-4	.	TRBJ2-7	ASSLKTEQY
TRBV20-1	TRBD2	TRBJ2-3	SASREGGITDTQY
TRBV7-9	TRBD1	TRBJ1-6	ASSLGQGSSPLH
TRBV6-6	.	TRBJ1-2	ASSSQNYGYT
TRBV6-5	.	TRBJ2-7	ASRQGPGEQY
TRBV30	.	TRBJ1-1	AWKEKGSMNTEAF
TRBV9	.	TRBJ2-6	ASSVQGRGANVLT
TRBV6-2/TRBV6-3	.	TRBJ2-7	ASRRLDYEQY
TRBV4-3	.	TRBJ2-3	ASSQDWGVGTPRWDTQY
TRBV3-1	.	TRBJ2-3	ATTSGFDTDTQY
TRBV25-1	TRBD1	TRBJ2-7	ASSELVGQGSYEQY
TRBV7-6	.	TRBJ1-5	ASSLAENQPQH
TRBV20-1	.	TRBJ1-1	SARDAGGGTEAF
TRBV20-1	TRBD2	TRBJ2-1	SAVDRLGGMRYNEQF
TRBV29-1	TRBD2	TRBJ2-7	SVWVSGRASYEQY
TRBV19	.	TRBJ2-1	ASSPMDSVEQF
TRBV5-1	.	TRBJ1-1	ASSLFLDTEAF
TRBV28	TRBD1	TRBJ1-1	ASTHYGTGGVPEAF
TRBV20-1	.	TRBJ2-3	SAPEGPYTDTQY
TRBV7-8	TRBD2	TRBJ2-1	ASSLMGRAGEGEQF
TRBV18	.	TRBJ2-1	ASSPRWDSGGWNEQF
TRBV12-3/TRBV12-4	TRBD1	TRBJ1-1	ASKTGRANTEAF
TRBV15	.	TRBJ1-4	ATSRDGGANEKLF
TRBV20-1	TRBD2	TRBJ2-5	SANTWGLAGGPDEETQY
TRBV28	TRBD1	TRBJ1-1	ASSLPDRDRAF
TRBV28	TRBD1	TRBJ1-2	ASSLDRGFGYT
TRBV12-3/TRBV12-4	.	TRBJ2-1	ASSPTPGLSYNEQF
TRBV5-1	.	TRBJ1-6	ASSPGRGVIVDNSPLH
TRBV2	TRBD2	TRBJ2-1	ASSMAGGTFYNEQF
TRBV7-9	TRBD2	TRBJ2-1	ASSLGPGGQF
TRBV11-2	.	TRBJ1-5	ASSLGGSYQPQH
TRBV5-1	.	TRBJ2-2	ASSFGTPNTGELF
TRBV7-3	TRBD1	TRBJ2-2	ASRRDSHTGELF
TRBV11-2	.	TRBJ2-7	ASSLGLPGRQY
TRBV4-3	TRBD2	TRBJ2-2	ASSLSGGLAANTGELF
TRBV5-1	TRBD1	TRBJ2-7	ASSTRQGLNVPYEQY
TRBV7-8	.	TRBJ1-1	ASSFPLRMNTEAF
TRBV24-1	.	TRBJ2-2	ATSRQVNTGELF
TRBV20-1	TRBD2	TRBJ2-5	SARLQRGDSETQY